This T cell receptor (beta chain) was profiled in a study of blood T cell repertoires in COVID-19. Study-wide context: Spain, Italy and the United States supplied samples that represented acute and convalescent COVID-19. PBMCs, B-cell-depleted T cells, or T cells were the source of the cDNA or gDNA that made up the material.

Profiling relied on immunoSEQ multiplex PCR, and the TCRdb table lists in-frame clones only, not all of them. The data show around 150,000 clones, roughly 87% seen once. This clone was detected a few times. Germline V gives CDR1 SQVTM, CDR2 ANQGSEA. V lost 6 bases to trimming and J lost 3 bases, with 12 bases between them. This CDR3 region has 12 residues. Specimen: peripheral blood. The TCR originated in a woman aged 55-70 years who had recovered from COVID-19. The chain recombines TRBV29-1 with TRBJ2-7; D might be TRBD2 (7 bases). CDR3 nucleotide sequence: TGCAGCGTGGGGGGGGCACGCTACGAGCAGTACTTC. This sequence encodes CSVGGARYEQYF.